A single sample gave rise to the 15 T cell receptor beta chains below, sequenced in a study of blood T cell repertoires in COVID-19. Produced via immunoSEQ multiplex PCR; TCRdb's table is partial and in-frame only. This repertoire shows just over 650,000 clones, approximately 90% found once; its top ten account for approximately 0.25%. What was sequenced was peripheral blood. The receptors were gathered from a woman under 30 with acute or convalescent COVID-19.

The chain carries TRBV28 and TRBJ2-1, with 7 bases aligning to TRBD1. CDR3 length: 15 residues. The germline CDR1 and CDR2 sequences are MDHEN and SYDVKM. Trimming at V came to 2 bases and at J to 10 bases, leaving 11 bases not matched to a gene. The CDR3 region has the DNA TGTGCCAGCAGTTTAAGAGGGGGCCCGCAGGGGGAGCAGTTCTTC. Translating it yields CASSLRGGPQGEQFF.

Only one count was recorded for this clone. The V call is TRBV6-5, the J call TRBJ1-1; D is ambiguous. The CDR3 sequence is 13 residues long. The germline V gene encodes CDR1 MNHEY and CDR2 SVGAGI. V was cut by 2 bases and J by 5 bases, with 9 bases left in between. CDR3 loop: CASSYALRTEAFF. The CDR3 coding sequence is TGTGCCAGCAGTTACGCCCTCAGGACTGAAGCTTTCTTT.

The chain joins TRBV12-5 to TRBJ1-1, with TRBD1 matching over 7 bases. The CDR3 is 18 residues long. The ends lost 0 bases at V and 0 bases at J; junction bases unmatched: 10. Germline loops: CDR1 LGHNT, CDR2 FRNRAP. The CDR3 DNA is TGTGCTAGTGGTTTGGTAGGGTGGACAGGAGACATGAACACTGAAGCTTTCTTT. Protein product: CASGLVGWTGDMNTEAFF. The variable domain in full, completed from reference TRBV12-5 and TRBJ1-1, reads DARVTQTPRHKVTEMGQEVTMRCQPILGHNTVFWYRQTMMQGLELLAYFRNRAPLDDSGMPKDRFSAEMPDATLATLKIQPSEPRDSAVYFCASGLVGWTGDMNTEAFFGQGTRLTVV.

The genes are TRBV5-1 and TRBJ2-1; D unclear. The germline V gene has CDR1 SGHRS and CDR2 YFSETQ. There are 21 residues in the CDR3. V lost 2 bases and J 4 bases, leaving 31 bases between the germline ends. CDR3 sequence: CASSFWFASSVASSLYNEQFF. The CDR3 DNA reads as TGCGCCAGCAGCTTTTGGTTCGCTTCCTCTGTAGCAAGCTCCTTATACAATGAGCAGTTCTTC.

The genes are TRBV7-2 and TRBJ2-7; 11 positions agree with TRBD2. V gave up 5 bases and J gave up 2 bases; unmatched junction bases: 8. This CDR3 has 16 residues. Looked up from germline, CDR1 is SGHTA and CDR2 is FQGNSA. DNA of the CDR3: TGTGCCAGCAGCCTGCCGGGACTAGCGGTTACCTACGAGCAGTACTTC. It specifies CASSLPGLAVTYEQYF.

The J gene is TRBJ1-5, the V gene TRBV12-5; 9 bases line up with TRBD1. CDR3 size: 15 residues. In germline, CDR1 is LGHNT, CDR2 FRNRAP. Germline trimming cut 0 bases from V and 6 bases from J; bases unmatched to any gene: 3. CDR3 in amino acids: CASGLVQGAVQPQHF. The CDR3 region has the DNA TGTGCTAGTGGTTTGGTACAGGGGGCTGTTCAGCCCCAGCATTTT. The full variable domain, rest sourced from reference TRBV12-5 and TRBJ1-5, is DARVTQTPRHKVTEMGQEVTMRCQPILGHNTVFWYRQTMMQGLELLAYFRNRAPLDDSGMPKDRFSAEMPDATLATLKIQPSEPRDSAVYFCASGLVQGAVQPQHFGDGTRLSIL.

The V call is TRBV4-3, the J call TRBJ1-6; D may be TRBD1 (5 bases). With 1 base removed from V and 9 bases from J, the gap between germline ends came to 10 bases. Germline CDR1 LGHNA, CDR2 YSLEER. The CDR3 contains 14 residues. The CDR3: CASSQGGQSSPLHF. CDR3 DNA: TGCGCCAGCAGCCAAGGGGGCCAGTCTTCACCCCTCCACTTT.

The V call is TRBV6-6, the J call TRBJ1-5; 8 bases map to TRBD1. CDR1 and CDR2 from the germline V gene are MNHNY and SVGAGI (reference sequence). V lost 10 bases to trimming and J lost 4 bases; unmatched junction nucleotides: 3. The CDR3 is 12 residues long. The CDR3 protein is CATTGANQPQHF. CDR3 DNA sequence: TGTGCCACGACAGGGGCTAATCAGCCCCAGCATTTT.

Only a few counts were recorded for this clone. The chain joins TRBV10-3 to TRBJ2-7; D remains unclear. CDR3 size: 13 residues. V lost 9 bases, J lost 0 bases, and 12 bases lay in between. CDR1 and CDR2 (germline): ENHRY, SYGVKD. In nucleotides, the CDR3 is TGTGCCATAAAGACGGAGAGCTCCTACGAGCAGTACTTC. Translating it yields CAIKTESSYEQYF.

The rearrangement links TRBV7-9 to TRBJ1-2; perhaps TRBD1 as D (6 bases). V was shortened by 2 bases and J by 0 bases, with 19 bases between the two germline ends. The germline V gene has CDR1 SEHNR and CDR2 FQNEAQ (reference sequence). The CDR3 spans 18 residues. CDR3 region: CASSLPAGTQGPNYGYTF. The CDR3, as DNA: TGTGCCAGCAGCTTACCCGCCGGGACACAAGGCCCTAACTATGGCTACACCTTC.

The V call is TRBV29-1, the J call TRBJ2-3; perhaps TRBD1 as D (6 bases). The germline gives CDR1 SQVTM, CDR2 ANQGSEA. The CDR3 extends over 13 amino acids. The V gene lost 8 bases and the J gene lost 4 bases, with 16 bases spanning the gap. CDR3: CSTRPDSSDTQYF. The CDR3 DNA sequence: TGCAGCACAAGGCCGGACAGTTCAGATACGCAGTATTTT.

This clone was picked up one time. The rearrangement joins TRBV5-1 to TRBJ2-4, with D unclear. The germline V gene encodes CDR1 SGHRS and CDR2 YFSETQ. Trimming took 3 bases from V and 0 from J, leaving 16 bases between them. This CDR3 is 17 amino acids long. The CDR3 loop is CASSSPNLTVAKNIQYF. CDR3 nucleotides: TGCGCCAGCAGCTCCCCAAATCTTACGGTAGCCAAAAACATTCAGTACTTC.

The chain recombines TRBV20-1 with TRBJ1-6, with D hard to call. The CDR3 spans 13 residues. The germline CDR1 and CDR2 sequences are DFQATT and SNEGSKA (reference sequence). V gave up 3 bases and J gave up 4 bases, with 7 bases separating them. Here the CDR3 DNA reads TGCAGTGCTAGTAACAGTTATAATTCACCCCTCCACTTT. It translates to CSASNSYNSPLHF.

As DNA, the CDR3 is TGCGCCAGCAGCACTACGGCGGGGTTTGACGAGCAGTACTTC. It codes for CASSTTAGFDEQYF. The genes are TRBV5-1 and TRBJ2-7; the D gene is possibly TRBD2 (6 bases). Looked up from germline, CDR1 is SGHRS and CDR2 is YFSETQ. This CDR3 has 14 residues. V gave up 4 bases and J gave up 5 bases, with 16 bases separating them.

The DNA for the CDR3 is TGTGCCAGCAGTGAAGCGGGGTTACTAGCGGGGGGATTTCGGTACGAGCAGTACTTC. This sequence encodes CASSEAGLLAGGFRYEQYF. The V and J genes are TRBV6-1 and TRBJ2-7, with 12 bases aligning to TRBD2. After removal of 0 bases from V and 4 bases from J, the junction contained 13 bases not matched to a gene. Germline assignment: CDR1 MNHNS and CDR2 SASEGT. The CDR3 sequence is 19 residues long.